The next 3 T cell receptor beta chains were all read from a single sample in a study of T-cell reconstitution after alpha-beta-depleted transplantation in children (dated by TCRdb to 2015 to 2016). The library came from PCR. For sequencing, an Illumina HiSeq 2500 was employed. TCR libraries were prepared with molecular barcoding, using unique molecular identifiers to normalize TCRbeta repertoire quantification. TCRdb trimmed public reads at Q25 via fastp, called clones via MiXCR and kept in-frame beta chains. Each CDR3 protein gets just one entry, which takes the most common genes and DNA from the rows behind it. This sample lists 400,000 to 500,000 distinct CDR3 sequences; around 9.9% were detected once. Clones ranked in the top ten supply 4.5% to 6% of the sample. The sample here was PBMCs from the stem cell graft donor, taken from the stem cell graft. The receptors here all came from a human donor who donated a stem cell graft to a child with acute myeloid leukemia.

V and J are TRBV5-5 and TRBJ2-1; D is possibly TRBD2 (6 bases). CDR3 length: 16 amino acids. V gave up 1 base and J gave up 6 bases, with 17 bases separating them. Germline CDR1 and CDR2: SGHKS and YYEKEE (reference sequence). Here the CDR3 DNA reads TGTGCCAGCAGCTTGCTTGGGGGAGGTGATCTCAATGAGCAGTTCTTC. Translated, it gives CASSLLGGGDLNEQFF.

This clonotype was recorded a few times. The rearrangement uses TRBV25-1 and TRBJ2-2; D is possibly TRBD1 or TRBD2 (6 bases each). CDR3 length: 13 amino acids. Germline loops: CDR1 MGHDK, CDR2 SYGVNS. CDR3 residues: CAAAGQNTGELFF. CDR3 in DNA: TGTGCGGCGGCGGGACAGAACACCGGGGAGCTGTTTTTT.

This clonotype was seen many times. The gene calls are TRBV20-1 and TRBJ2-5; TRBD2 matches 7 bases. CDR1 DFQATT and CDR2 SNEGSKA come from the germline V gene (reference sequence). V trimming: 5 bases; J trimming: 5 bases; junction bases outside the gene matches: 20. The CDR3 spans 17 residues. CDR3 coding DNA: TGCAGTGCTCACGCGGGGGACTTACTTTCCGATTGGGAGACCCAGTACTTC. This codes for CSAHAGDLLSDWETQYF.